This T cell receptor (beta chain) was profiled in a study of blood T cell dynamics during melanoma immunotherapy. Study information: Standard first-line treatment here was pembrolizumab or nivolumab plus ipilimumab in metastatic melanoma.

A fixed DNA input of about 350 ng was used per bulk PBMC sample. Clones were read by immunoSEQ multiplex PCR, and TCRdb kept only the in-frame ones, dropping some. This sample yields roughly 8,700 clones, of which 85% are seen a single time; more than 0.85% belongs to the top ten. A few counts support this clone. The CDR3 consists of 15 residues. From germline, CDR1 is SNHLY and CDR2 FYNNEI. The V end lost 5 bases, the J end lost 2 bases, and 12 bases lay between the germline ends. Stated time point: week 3, after first cycle of checkpoint inhibitor. One draw preceded checkpoint blockade; another followed its first cycle at week 3.

The chain carries TRBV2 and TRBJ2-2; no reliable D call. Sequencing used blood, obtained from a patient treated with checkpoint blockade. The clonotype originates from a human donor with melanoma. CDR3 in amino acids: CASSPQTSNTGELFF. CDR3 nucleotide sequence: TGTGCCAGCAGTCCCCAGACAAGTAACACCGGGGAGCTGTTTTTT.